This TCR beta chain was recovered during a study of T cell responses to AZD1222 COVID-19 vaccine. Study-wide results and limits: Baseline antibody screening turned up just a handful of seropositive AZD1222 recipients. Spike-specific TCR breadth and depth rose after two AZD1222 doses. Donors were largely white British and mainly female; clonal diversity was possibly underestimated.

V lost 1 base and J lost 5, with 9 bases in between. Per germline, CDR1 SGHTA and CDR2 FQGNSA. The CDR3 sequence is 15 residues long. Note on this clone: The antigen is unknown.

Libraries were prepared by immunoSEQ multiplex PCR; TCRdb keeps only in-frame clonotypes and omits some of them. The profile shows roughly 100,000 clones, approximately 89% of them singletons. The chain couples TRBV7-2 to TRBJ1-6; D not certain. This TCR was sampled from an adult in good health. The sequences come from peripheral blood, collected on day 0 of AZD1222 vaccination. CDR3 nucleotides: TGTGCCAGCAGCTTAGTGCCAGTAAATAATTCACCCCTCCACTTT. It is translated as CASSLVPVNNSPLHF.